These T cell receptor beta chains were read from a single sample in a study of blood T cell repertoires in COVID-19. Profiling relied on immunoSEQ multiplex PCR, and the TCRdb table lists in-frame clones only, not all of them. Here the sample spans 120,000 or so clones, roughly 78% being singletons. Sequenced: peripheral blood. The receptors here all came from a man in his sixties with active or convalescent COVID-19. CDR3s include the opening cysteine and the closing phenylalanine or tryptophan. The D gene is left open where the match is weak. Rows give clone size only sometimes, using once, few, many, or a class for an expanded clone.

clone_size: -
j_call: TRBJ2-5
v_call: TRBV24-1
d_call: TRBD1
cdr3_aa: CATSDVDRGRLGETQYF
cdr3_nt: TGTGCCACCAGTGACGTGGACAGGGGGCGTTTGGGAGAGACCCAGTACTTC

clone_size: -
j_call: TRBJ2-7
v_call: TRBV19
d_call: TRBD1
cdr3_aa: CASSSPTGVSYEQYF
cdr3_nt: TGTGCCAGTAGTAGTCCGACAGGGGTCTCCTACGAGCAGTACTTC

clone_size: few
j_call: TRBJ2-7
v_call: TRBV30
d_call: TRBD1
cdr3_aa: CAWSADRVSYEQYF
cdr3_nt: TGTGCCTGGAGTGCGGACAGGGTGAGTTACGAGCAGTACTTC

clone_size: -
j_call: TRBJ2-1
v_call: TRBV11-2
d_call: -
cdr3_aa: CASSLGRDRQFF
cdr3_nt: TGTGCCAGCAGCTTAGGGCGGGACAGGCAGTTCTTC

clone_size: -
j_call: TRBJ2-3
v_call: TRBV7-3
d_call: TRBD2
cdr3_aa: CASSTSSGSILSTDTQYF
cdr3_nt: TGTGCCAGCAGCACTTCTAGCGGGAGTATTCTAAGCACAGATACGCAGTATTTT

clone_size: -
j_call: TRBJ2-7
v_call: TRBV20-1
d_call: -
cdr3_aa: CSGTPREQYF
cdr3_nt: TGCAGTGGAACCCCCAGAGAGCAGTACTTC

clone_size: -
j_call: TRBJ2-6
v_call: TRBV28
d_call: -
cdr3_aa: CASSLGQGIDGANVLTF
cdr3_nt: TGTGCCAGCAGTTTAGGTCAGGGGATAGATGGGGCCAACGTCCTGACTTTC

clone_size: -
j_call: TRBJ1-2
v_call: TRBV19
d_call: -
cdr3_aa: CASSQQGRSNYGYTF
cdr3_nt: TGTGCCAGTAGCCAACAGGGTCGGTCTAACTATGGCTACACCTTC

clone_size: once
j_call: TRBJ2-5
v_call: TRBV7-9
d_call: -
cdr3_aa: CASGGGAGPQETQYF
cdr3_nt: TGTGCCAGCGGAGGGGGAGCGGGGCCTCAAGAGACCCAGTACTTC

clone_size: -
j_call: TRBJ2-2
v_call: TRBV28
d_call: -
cdr3_aa: CASSPLGRGGAVGELFF
cdr3_nt: TGTGCCAGCAGTCCTTTGGGCAGGGGTGGGGCAGTCGGGGAGCTGTTTTTT

clone_size: -
j_call: TRBJ2-1
v_call: TRBV5-4
d_call: TRBD2
cdr3_aa: CASSGELAGGTYNEQFF
cdr3_nt: TGTGCCAGCAGCGGGGAGCTAGCGGGGGGAACCTACAATGAGCAGTTCTTC

clone_size: few
j_call: TRBJ2-1
v_call: TRBV5-1
d_call: TRBD1
cdr3_aa: CASSFRQGAGEQFF
cdr3_nt: TGCGCCAGCAGCTTCCGACAGGGTGCAGGTGAGCAGTTCTTC

clone_size: -
j_call: TRBJ2-1
v_call: TRBV7-3
d_call: TRBD2
cdr3_aa: CASSLNAGRAGNEQFF
cdr3_nt: TGTGCCAGCAGCTTAAATGCCGGGAGGGCCGGAAATGAGCAGTTCTTC

clone_size: -
j_call: TRBJ2-2
v_call: TRBV5-1
d_call: TRBD2
cdr3_aa: CASSRRGEGTGELFF
cdr3_nt: TGCGCCAGCAGCCGCCGGGGGGAGGGCACCGGGGAGCTGTTTTTT

clone_size: -
j_call: TRBJ2-3
v_call: TRBV5-6
d_call: -
cdr3_aa: CASSSGLGSQYF
cdr3_nt: TGTGCCAGCAGCTCGGGGTTAGGATCGCAGTATTTT

clone_size: -
j_call: TRBJ1-3
v_call: TRBV28
d_call: -
cdr3_aa: CASSLRQGSGNTIYF
cdr3_nt: TGTGCCAGCAGTTTACGGCAGGGCTCTGGAAACACCATATATTTT

clone_size: -
j_call: TRBJ2-1
v_call: TRBV5-6
d_call: TRBD2
cdr3_aa: CASSRIVTSGSNEQFF
cdr3_nt: TGTGCCAGCAGCCGAATTGTGACTAGCGGGAGCAATGAGCAGTTCTTC

clone_size: -
j_call: TRBJ2-1
v_call: TRBV7-2
d_call: TRBD2
cdr3_aa: CASSSPSASGITNEQFF
cdr3_nt: TGTGCCAGCAGCTCCCCCTCGGCTAGCGGGATAACAAATGAGCAGTTCTTC

clone_size: -
j_call: TRBJ1-4
v_call: TRBV6-5
d_call: TRBD1
cdr3_aa: CASSYAQGASGKLFF
cdr3_nt: TGTGCCAGCAGTTACGCCCAGGGGGCATCGGGAAAACTGTTTTTT

clone_size: -
j_call: TRBJ2-3
v_call: TRBV19
d_call: -
cdr3_aa: CASKVGHSTDTQYF
cdr3_nt: TGTGCCAGTAAGGTTGGGCATAGCACAGATACGCAGTATTTT

clone_size: -
j_call: TRBJ1-5
v_call: TRBV24-1
d_call: TRBD1
cdr3_aa: CATSDSGGADQPQHF
cdr3_nt: TGTGCCACCAGTGATTCAGGGGGCGCGGATCAGCCCCAGCATTTT

clone_size: -
j_call: TRBJ1-1
v_call: TRBV6-5
d_call: TRBD1
cdr3_aa: CASSFRTGEAFF
cdr3_nt: TGTGCCAGCAGTTTCCGGACAGGTGAAGCTTTCTTT

clone_size: few
j_call: TRBJ2-3
v_call: TRBV4-3
d_call: TRBD2
cdr3_aa: CASSSRLAGGADTQYF
cdr3_nt: TGCGCCAGCAGCTCTCGACTAGCGGGAGGAGCAGATACGCAGTATTTT

clone_size: -
j_call: TRBJ2-1
v_call: TRBV9
d_call: TRBD1
cdr3_aa: CASTRTGSYNEQFF
cdr3_nt: TGTGCCAGCACACGGACAGGGTCCTACAATGAGCAGTTCTTC

clone_size: -
j_call: TRBJ1-3
v_call: TRBV7-9
d_call: -
cdr3_aa: CASSLGQGNTIYF
cdr3_nt: TGTGCCAGCAGCTTAGGGCAGGGAAACACCATATATTTT

clone_size: few
j_call: TRBJ2-2
v_call: TRBV19
d_call: TRBD2
cdr3_aa: CASSIIALAGVSGELFF
cdr3_nt: TGTGCCAGTAGTATAATCGCACTAGCGGGAGTAAGTGGGGAGCTGTTTTTT

clone_size: -
j_call: TRBJ2-2
v_call: TRBV28
d_call: TRBD1
cdr3_aa: CASRIQGSTGELFF
cdr3_nt: TGTGCCAGCAGGATACAGGGGAGCACCGGGGAGCTGTTTTTT

clone_size: -
j_call: TRBJ2-7
v_call: TRBV6-6
d_call: -
cdr3_aa: CASSRTAYEQYF
cdr3_nt: TGTGCCAGCAGTCGGACAGCCTACGAGCAGTACTTC

clone_size: -
j_call: TRBJ1-3
v_call: TRBV28
d_call: TRBD1
cdr3_aa: CASRLGQVNGNTIYF
cdr3_nt: TGTGCCAGCAGACTCGGACAGGTTAATGGAAACACCATATATTTT

clone_size: -
j_call: TRBJ2-7
v_call: TRBV5-1
d_call: TRBD1
cdr3_aa: CASSLTGTGAYEQYF
cdr3_nt: TGCGCCAGCAGCTTGACCGGGACAGGGGCCTACGAGCAGTACTTC

clone_size: -
j_call: TRBJ2-7
v_call: TRBV4-3
d_call: -
cdr3_aa: CASSQDRRGWSSYEQYF
cdr3_nt: TGCGCCAGCAGCCAAGATCGGCGAGGGTGGAGCTCCTACGAGCAGTACTTC

clone_size: once
j_call: TRBJ2-1
v_call: TRBV2
d_call: -
cdr3_aa: CASSEAGFLNEQFF
cdr3_nt: TGTGCCAGCAGTGAAGCCGGGTTTTTGAATGAGCAGTTCTTC

clone_size: -
j_call: TRBJ2-7
v_call: TRBV19
d_call: TRBD2
cdr3_aa: CASSIVGRYYEQYF
cdr3_nt: TGTGCCAGTAGTATAGTCGGGAGGTACTACGAGCAGTACTTC

clone_size: few
j_call: TRBJ2-7
v_call: TRBV5-1
d_call: TRBD1
cdr3_aa: CASSWDSYEQYF
cdr3_nt: TGCGCCAGCAGCTGGGACAGCTACGAGCAGTACTTC

clone_size: -
j_call: TRBJ2-2
v_call: TRBV7-9
d_call: -
cdr3_aa: CASSPRDTGELFF
cdr3_nt: TGTGCCAGCAGCCCGAGGGACACCGGGGAGCTGTTTTTT

clone_size: -
j_call: TRBJ1-4
v_call: TRBV5-4
d_call: TRBD1
cdr3_aa: CASSPDRGSEKLFF
cdr3_nt: TGTGCCAGCAGCCCGGACAGGGGGTCTGAAAAACTGTTTTTT

clone_size: few
j_call: TRBJ1-1
v_call: TRBV19
d_call: -
cdr3_aa: CASSSRPGSTEAFF
cdr3_nt: TGTGCCAGTAGTAGCCGTCCAGGGTCGACTGAAGCTTTCTTT

clone_size: once
j_call: TRBJ2-5
v_call: TRBV10-3
d_call: TRBD2
cdr3_aa: CAIGGLAGGGETQYF
cdr3_nt: TGTGCCATCGGAGGACTAGCGGGGGGTGGTGAGACCCAGTACTTC

clone_size: -
j_call: TRBJ1-3
v_call: TRBV19
d_call: TRBD1
cdr3_aa: CASRGRDRSGFSGNTIYF
cdr3_nt: TGTGCCAGTAGGGGCCGGGACAGGAGTGGCTTTTCTGGAAACACCATATATTTT

clone_size: -
j_call: TRBJ2-5
v_call: TRBV2
d_call: -
cdr3_aa: CATDGSRQETQYF
cdr3_nt: TGTGCCACCGACGGGAGTCGACAAGAGACCCAGTACTTC

clone_size: few
j_call: TRBJ1-1
v_call: TRBV27
d_call: TRBD1
cdr3_aa: CASSLSTGGTEAFF
cdr3_nt: TGTGCCAGCAGTTTATCAACAGGGGGGACTGAAGCTTTCTTT

clone_size: -
j_call: TRBJ2-7
v_call: TRBV27
d_call: TRBD1
cdr3_aa: CASSLIGQAGEQYF
cdr3_nt: TGTGCCAGCAGTTTAATCGGACAGGCGGGCGAGCAGTACTTC

clone_size: once
j_call: TRBJ2-1
v_call: TRBV7-2
d_call: -
cdr3_aa: CASSPHRGMEQFF
cdr3_nt: TGTGCCAGCAGCCCACATCGGGGGATGGAGCAGTTCTTC

clone_size: -
j_call: TRBJ1-6
v_call: TRBV18
d_call: -
cdr3_aa: CASSLSTGPHNSPLHF
cdr3_nt: TGTGCCAGCTCACTATCGACAGGCCCCCATAATTCACCCCTCCACTTT

clone_size: many
j_call: TRBJ2-7
v_call: TRBV20-1
d_call: -
cdr3_aa: CSARATYEQYF
cdr3_nt: TGCAGTGCTAGAGCCACCTACGAGCAGTACTTC

clone_size: -
j_call: TRBJ1-6
v_call: TRBV7-2
d_call: -
cdr3_aa: CASSFMSRSPLHF
cdr3_nt: TGTGCCAGCAGCTTTATGTCTCGGTCACCCCTCCACTTT

clone_size: -
j_call: TRBJ2-1
v_call: TRBV18
d_call: TRBD2
cdr3_aa: CASSPPSAGNEQFF
cdr3_nt: TGTGCCAGCTCACCACCGTCAGCGGGGAATGAGCAGTTCTTC

clone_size: -
j_call: TRBJ1-4
v_call: TRBV2
d_call: TRBD1
cdr3_aa: CASRYRDGRGTEKLFF
cdr3_nt: TGTGCCAGCAGGTACCGGGATGGCAGGGGGACTGAAAAACTGTTTTTT

clone_size: -
j_call: TRBJ2-7
v_call: TRBV25-1
d_call: -
cdr3_aa: CASSESEGVGPYEQYF
cdr3_nt: TGTGCCAGCAGTGAATCTGAGGGAGTCGGACCCTACGAGCAGTACTTC

clone_size: -
j_call: TRBJ2-5
v_call: TRBV6-5
d_call: -
cdr3_aa: CASTLGLQETQYF
cdr3_nt: TGTGCCAGCACCTTGGGACTTCAAGAGACCCAGTACTTC

clone_size: -
j_call: TRBJ2-7
v_call: TRBV18
d_call: -
cdr3_aa: CASSHQTGEQYF
cdr3_nt: TGTGCCAGCTCTCATCAAACAGGGGAGCAGTACTTC

clone_size: -
j_call: TRBJ1-1
v_call: TRBV6-5
d_call: -
cdr3_aa: CASSYGQATEAFF
cdr3_nt: TGTGCCAGCAGTTACGGCCAGGCTACTGAAGCTTTCTTT

clone_size: once
j_call: TRBJ1-2
v_call: TRBV15
d_call: -
cdr3_aa: CATSRASGTGGNYGYTF
cdr3_nt: TGTGCCACCAGCAGAGCTTCCGGGACGGGGGGGAACTATGGCTACACCTTC

clone_size: -
j_call: TRBJ2-3
v_call: TRBV6-6
d_call: TRBD1
cdr3_aa: CASSSPWTGDTDTQYF
cdr3_nt: TGTGCCAGCAGTTCGCCGTGGACAGGGGATACAGATACGCAGTATTTT

clone_size: -
j_call: TRBJ1-1
v_call: TRBV29-1
d_call: TRBD1
cdr3_aa: CSGRDRANTEAFF
cdr3_nt: TGCAGCGGCCGAGACAGGGCGAACACTGAAGCTTTCTTT

clone_size: -
j_call: TRBJ2-7
v_call: TRBV11-2
d_call: -
cdr3_aa: CASSLSTPGYEQYF
cdr3_nt: TGTGCCAGCAGCTTAAGCACCCCGGGCTACGAGCAGTACTTC

clone_size: -
j_call: TRBJ1-2
v_call: TRBV5-1
d_call: -
cdr3_aa: CASSPYRAPHGYTF
cdr3_nt: TGCGCCAGCAGCCCCTACAGGGCCCCGCATGGCTACACCTTC

clone_size: once
j_call: TRBJ1-1
v_call: TRBV6-5
d_call: -
cdr3_aa: CAVNRWGDTEAFF
cdr3_nt: TGTGCCGTCAACCGATGGGGGGACACTGAAGCTTTCTTT

clone_size: -
j_call: TRBJ2-1
v_call: TRBV5-1
d_call: TRBD2
cdr3_aa: CASSLQTSGRVNEQFF
cdr3_nt: TGCGCCAGCAGCTTACAGACTAGCGGGAGAGTCAATGAGCAGTTCTTC

clone_size: -
j_call: TRBJ2-1
v_call: TRBV6-4
d_call: TRBD2
cdr3_aa: CASSEGASGIYEQFF
cdr3_nt: TGTGCCAGCAGTGAAGGGGCTAGCGGGATCTATGAGCAGTTCTTC